This paragraph covers one T cell receptor (beta chain) sequence. No cognate antigen has been identified for it. No qualities accompany the bases; no much larger clone lies one base away. The donors were healthy, HIV-negative adults with no recently reported acute infections or vaccinations. Every donor was a Caucasian adult living in Nashville, Tennessee, USA. Magnetic negative selection was used to enrich CD4+ T cells, after which naive cells were positively selected on CD45RA and the negative fraction became the memory subset. Blood was collected by leukapheresis, and PBMCs were isolated by Ficoll-Histopaque density gradient centrifugation and then cryopreserved in liquid nitrogen vapor phase. Purity and quantity of every magnetically sorted T cell population were checked by analytical flow cytometry. Each sorted fraction had its genomic DNA isolated and then quantified by UV absorbance on a Nanodrop 2000c.

The entry originates in a study of shared clonotypes between healthy human individuals (dated by TCRdb to about 2020). Context from the whole study: The cohort included a few men and two women between 18 and 49 years of age. Different laboratories and diverse techniques were used to prepare libraries and sequence TCR repertoires, to increase sequencing depth and limit assay-specific biases. The study deeply sequenced blood TCR repertoires of five healthy adults to estimate repertoire size and the extent of clonotype sharing between individuals. For each donor, CD4 naive and CD4 memory were each run on three plates, CD8 naive on two plates, and CD8 memory on one plate. Leukapheresis yielded between about 0.8 and 9.5 billion PBMCs per donor. Overall results and qualifications from the work: About 5% of naive CD4, 3.5% of naive CD8, approximately 2.2% of memory CD4, and about 0.4% of memory CD8 clonotypes were shared across several donors. Pairwise subsampling indicated that sequencing depth was expected to affect the degree of clonotype sharing among donors. Rarefaction of sorted-subset datasets indicated incomplete sequencing despite the large sequencing depth. Sampling was restricted to blood, and TCR repertoires in tissue are likely to differ from TCR repertoires in blood. Clonotypes shared by all four sorted-subset donors showed higher generation probabilities than non-shared clonotypes. Because the study included a small number of donors, the genetic and exposure-history diversity represented was limited. Estimated clonotype richness was generally larger for naive than for memory subsets.

TCR CDR3 regions were amplified from genomic DNA by multiplex PCR using the deep immunoSEQ assay. Extracted genomic DNA from each cell subset was distributed evenly across all wells of several immunoSEQ 96-well plates, and each plate was treated as a replicate. For sorted subsets, approximately 190 ng of genomic DNA, equivalent to 25,000 to 35,000 T cell genomes, went into each replicate PCR. The purified libraries were quantified using a Qubit 3.0 fluorometer, sized with a Bioanalyzer 2100, and then quantified again using the KAPA Library Quantification kit. Every immunoSEQ 96-well plate was sequenced on a separate single-read 150-cycle Illumina NextSeq 550 flow cell. The authors processed their data as follows. Because the immunoSEQ output included only junctional sequences and no quality scores, the filtering could not be the same as the filtering used for full-length reads. To assign V/J genes and CDR3, sequences were annotated against IMGT germline references using PyIR, a Python wrapper for IgBLAST v1.9. Reads were removed for weak V/J assignments (E-value above 1e-6), missing CDR3, stop codons, out-of-frame junctions, or ambiguous translated residues. V3J clonotypes were defined by identical inferred V gene, J gene, and CDR3 amino acid sequence. Percentage overlap between repertoires was calculated by dividing the number of shared unique clonotypes by the size of the smaller repertoire. RTK rarefaction, the Chao1 estimator, and Recon v2.1 estimates of unobserved clonotypes were used to assess repertoire richness. Generation probabilities for all TCRbeta clonotypes obtained by the gDNA method from a handful of donors were computed using OLGA. TCRdb obtained this table from immuneACCESS and retained in-frame rearrangements with V and J assigned. These tables miss some clones; where compared with another copy, unresolved V genes account for less than half of the shortfall, and the remainder is unexplained. Clone size and V and J calls were adopted from that table, with D and trimming inferred from the DNA. Recorded for this sample are around 1.1 million clones; about 84% of them occurred a single time. 0.55% to 0.7% of the sample lies in the top ten.

From the cysteine up to the phenylalanine, the CDR3 has a length of 15 residues. CDR3 DNA only is kept here, 45 bases in frame from base 1. V and J are truncated by 2 bases and 2 bases respectively, leaving an intervening sequence of 11 bases. CDR1 and CDR2 (SGHTA, FQGNSA) derive from the germline V gene. Sequencing used memory CD4+ T cells from PBMCs. The label giving this sample's cell subset or site can be read as: CD45RA-negative fraction. The receptor comes from a man between 18 and 35 years old in good health. Some clones in this sample may be carry-over from other donors' samples. The receptor chain draws on TRBV7-2 and TRBJ2-3; 6 matching bases give a weak D call of TRBD1. Here is the DNA: TGTGCCAGCAGCTTACGGGGACACCCCACAGATACGCAGTATTTT. Its protein reads: CASSLRGHPTDTQYF.